These T cell receptor beta chains were read from a single sample in a study of Ad26.COV2.S vaccination and SARS-CoV-2 variants. The table came from immunoSEQ multiplex PCR; TCRdb's copy has only in-frame clones and leaves some out. This sample has 350,000 to 500,000 clones, with 90% found just once. Source: peripheral blood, taken in a trial of Ad26.COV2.S vaccine versus placebo. The origin of the receptors is a person aged 18 to 65 who received the Ad26.COV2.S COVID-19 vaccine or a placebo. The CDR3 runs from the conserved cysteine through the conserved F or W. Fields, in order: J gene, V gene, clone size, D gene, CDR3 DNA, CDR3 protein. The D gene is left open where the match is weak. Size values are once, few and many counts, or a class for expanded clones, and some rows have none.

>TRBJ2-2|TRBV10-3|NA|TRBD2
TGTGCCACCAGCGGGAGGGCGCAGGCCGGGGAGCTGTTTTTT
CATSGRAQAGELFF
>TRBJ1-5|TRBV19|NA|NA
TGTGCCAGTACCGGACGGTACAATCAGCCCCAGCATTTT
CASTGRYNQPQHF
>TRBJ2-5|TRBV2|NA|TRBD1
TGTGCCAGCAGTCCGCAGGGGGTACTTACCCAGTACTTC
CASSPQGVLTQYF
>TRBJ2-1|TRBV4-2|once|TRBD2
TGTGCCAGCAGCCTAGTAGCGGGGGACTCCTACAATGAGCAGTTCTTC
CASSLVAGDSYNEQFF
>TRBJ1-1|TRBV5-5|NA|TRBD1
TGTGCCAGCAGCCCCCTACGAGGGGGCAGGTACACTGAAGCTTTCTTT
CASSPLRGGRYTEAFF
>TRBJ1-1|TRBV12-3/TRBV12-4|NA|TRBD1
TGTGCCAGCAGTCGAGACAGGGGACAAGCTTTCTTT
CASSRDRGQAFF
>TRBJ2-2|TRBV6-2/TRBV6-3|NA|TRBD2
TGTGCCAGCAGTTACTCGTATCGGGAGGGCACCGGGGAGCTGTTTTTT
CASSYSYREGTGELFF
>TRBJ1-1|TRBV24-1|NA|TRBD1
TGTGCCACCGTTCCGGGACAGGTGTACACTGAAGCTTTCTTT
CATVPGQVYTEAFF
>TRBJ2-2|TRBV4-1|NA|TRBD2
TGCGCCAGCAGCCAAATTAGCGGGCAGCCGGGCGGGGAGCTGTTTTTT
CASSQISGQPGGELFF
>TRBJ2-2|TRBV29-1|NA|NA
TGCAGCGTTTCGGGGGGCGCTGACACCGGGGAGCTGTTTTTT
CSVSGGADTGELFF
>TRBJ1-3|TRBV9|NA|NA
TGTGCCAGCAGCGTCGAGGGGCCCTTCTCTGGAAACACCATATATTTT
CASSVEGPFSGNTIYF
>TRBJ1-2|TRBV5-4|NA|NA
TGTGCCAGCAGCTTGGTCAATCAAGGGGACTACTATGGCTACACCTTC
CASSLVNQGDYYGYTF
>TRBJ2-7|TRBV5-4|NA|NA
TGTGCCAGCAGCTTGGGGGGGGTCAGGGAGGACGAGCAGTACTTC
CASSLGGVREDEQYF
>TRBJ2-5|TRBV4-3|NA|NA
TGCGCCAGCAGCCAAGGGACGGGACTGCAAGAGACCCAGTACTTC
CASSQGTGLQETQYF
>TRBJ1-5|TRBV18|NA|TRBD1
TGTGCCAGCTCACTGCAGGGGGATAGCAATCAGCCCCAGCATTTT
CASSLQGDSNQPQHF
>TRBJ1-2|TRBV9|NA|NA
TGTGCCAGCAGCGTAGGTAGGAGTAACTATGGCTACACCTTC
CASSVGRSNYGYTF
>TRBJ1-1|TRBV7-9|NA|TRBD1
TGTGCCAGCAGCCCAAGACAGGGGAACACTGAAGCTTTCTTT
CASSPRQGNTEAFF